This TCR beta chain was sequenced for a study of shared clonotypes between healthy human individuals. Study at large: The plates for each donor numbered three CD4 naive, three CD4 memory, two CD8 naive and one CD8 memory.

A single count supports this clone. The repertoire was sequenced with immunoSEQ multiplex PCR; TCRdb's copy has only in-frame clones and lacks some. This table has 800,000 to 950,000 clones, just over 95% appearing once. The V and J ends lost 4 bases and 6 bases respectively, with 13 bases between them. The CDR3 has 13 amino acids. Germline CDR1 SGHAT, CDR2 FQNNGV. CD45RO-negative cells were positively selected for CCR7, leaving out terminally differentiated effector memory CD45RA+ cells. The TCR was taken from a man aged 25 to 40 in good health. Sequencing was carried out using naive CD8+ T cells sorted from blood. This sequence joins TRBV11-2 and TRBJ2-7; D might be TRBD2 (5 bases). The CDR3 spells CASSSDLAGEQYF. As DNA, the CDR3 is TGTGCCAGCAGCTCAGACCTAGCAGGCGAGCAGTACTTC.